Listed here is a single T cell receptor (beta chain). The record originates from a study of control samples from healthy donors and cancer patients. Libraries were prepared by immunoSEQ multiplex PCR; TCRdb keeps only in-frame clonotypes and omits some of them. The data contain about 53,000 clones, around 90% of them seen just once; the ten biggest clones take up around 15%. J gave up 2 bases and V 0 bases, and 4 bases lay outside the gene matches. Germline V gene data show CDR1 as SGHRS and CDR2 as YFSETQ. The length of the CDR3 is 16 residues. The TCR sequence derives from a man between 60 and 70 years old with head and neck cancer. Sequenced: PBMCs. The chain joins TRBV5-1 to TRBJ2-3; 9 bases match TRBD2. The CDR3 sequence: CASSLGLADFTDTQYF. The DNA for the CDR3 is TGCGCCAGCAGCTTGGGACTAGCGGACTTCACAGATACGCAGTATTTT.